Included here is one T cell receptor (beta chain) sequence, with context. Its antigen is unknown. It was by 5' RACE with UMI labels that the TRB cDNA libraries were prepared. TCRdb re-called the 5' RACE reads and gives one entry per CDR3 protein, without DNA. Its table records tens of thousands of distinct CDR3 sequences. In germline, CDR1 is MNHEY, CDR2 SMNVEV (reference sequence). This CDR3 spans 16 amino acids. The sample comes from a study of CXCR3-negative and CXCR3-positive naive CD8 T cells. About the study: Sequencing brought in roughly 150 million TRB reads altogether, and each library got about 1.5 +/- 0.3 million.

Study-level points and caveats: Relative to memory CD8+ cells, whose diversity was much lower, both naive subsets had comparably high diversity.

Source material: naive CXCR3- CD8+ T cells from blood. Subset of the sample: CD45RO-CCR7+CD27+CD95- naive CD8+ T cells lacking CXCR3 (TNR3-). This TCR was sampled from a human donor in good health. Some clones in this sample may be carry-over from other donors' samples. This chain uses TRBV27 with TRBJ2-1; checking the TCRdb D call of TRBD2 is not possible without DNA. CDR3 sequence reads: CASSFGAGGPYNEQFF.